The text below deals with one TCR beta chain. V trimming: 4 bases; J trimming: 9 bases; junction bases outside the gene matches: 10. Germline loops: CDR1 SGHTA, CDR2 FQGNSA. The CDR3 consists of 14 residues. Under the authors' procedure: Researchers report that nucleated cell counts were estimated from reference gene primer amplification. The table came from immunoSEQ multiplex PCR; TCRdb's copy has only in-frame clones and leaves some out. That table gives V, J and clone size, and the DNA gave D and trimming. This table has 65,000 to 75,000 clones, roughly 84% appearing once. These data come from a study of blood T cell repertoires in COVID-19. The wider study: The United States, Italy and Spain supplied acute and convalescent COVID-19 samples. T cells, B-cell-depleted T cells, or PBMCs provided the cDNA or gDNA that served as material.

Sequenced sample: peripheral blood. The rearrangement joins TRBV7-2 to TRBJ2-5; TRBD1 matches 8 bases. The receptor's source is an elderly woman with active or convalescent COVID-19. CDR3 sequence (DNA): TGTGCCAGCAGCTCCGGGACAGGTGAAGGGGCCCAGTACTTC. It specifies CASSSGTGEGAQYF.